This TCR beta chain was sequenced for a study of shared clonotypes between healthy human individuals. Overall study: Each donor's CD4 naive and CD4 memory cells filled three plates apiece, CD8 naive two, and CD8 memory one.

Trimming took 6 bases from V and 5 from J, leaving 6 bases between them. CDR1 and CDR2 (germline): MDHEN, SYDVKM. The CDR3 runs to 11 residues. Only CD45RO-negative cells positively selected for CCR7 counted as naive CD8 cells, so terminally differentiated effector memory CD45RA+ cells were excluded. Some clones are missing from TCRdb's copy, which holds only in-frame ones; the method was immunoSEQ multiplex PCR. The table shows about 600,000 clones, with over 95% occurring only once. The chain combines TRBV28 with TRBJ2-3; D call uncertain. This receptor was taken from a woman in her 30s in good health. Material: naive CD8+ T cells sorted from blood. The CDR3 spells CASSLEDTQYF. The CDR3, as DNA: TGTGCCAGCAGCCTAGAAGATACGCAGTATTTT. The entire variable domain, with the rest obtained from reference TRBV28 and TRBJ2-3, is as follows: DVKVTQSSRYLVKRTGEKVFLECVQDMDHENMFWYRQDPGLGLRLIYFSYDVKMKEKGDIPEGYSVSREKKERFSLILESASTNQTSMYLCASSLEDTQYFGPGTRLTVL.